The clone carrying this T cell receptor (beta chain) was picked up many times. Its specificity is not known. The sample originates from a study of early T cells in non-severe SARS-CoV-2 infection. Across the study: Sequencing of bulk RNA from unsorted whole blood was done, without chain pairing.

Germline lookup yields CDR1 SGHTA and CDR2 FQGNSA. Deletions cut 2 bases from V and 6 bases from J, with 5 bases between. The CDR3 is 13 amino acids. cDNA molecules, individually, were tagged with unique molecular identifiers. TCRdb re-called the 5' RACE reads through MiXCR, storing one row per CDR3 protein. The sample lists about 69,000 distinct CDR3 sequences; about 4.6% were seen once. Notes on the study in general: Clonotype matching in VDJdb favored anti-spike CD8 responses and did not capture private and CD4 specificities.

The TCR was taken from an adult who was a healthcare worker with PCR-confirmed SARS-CoV-2 infection or an uninfected control (not recorded which). The donor label of this sample is uncertain. Sequences were derived from whole blood, sampled at baseline. This chain uses TRBV7-2 with TRBJ1-6; D gene uncertain. The CDR3 is CASSLQPNSPLHF. CDR3 coding DNA: TGTGCCAGCAGCTTACAGCCTAATTCACCCCTCCACTTT.